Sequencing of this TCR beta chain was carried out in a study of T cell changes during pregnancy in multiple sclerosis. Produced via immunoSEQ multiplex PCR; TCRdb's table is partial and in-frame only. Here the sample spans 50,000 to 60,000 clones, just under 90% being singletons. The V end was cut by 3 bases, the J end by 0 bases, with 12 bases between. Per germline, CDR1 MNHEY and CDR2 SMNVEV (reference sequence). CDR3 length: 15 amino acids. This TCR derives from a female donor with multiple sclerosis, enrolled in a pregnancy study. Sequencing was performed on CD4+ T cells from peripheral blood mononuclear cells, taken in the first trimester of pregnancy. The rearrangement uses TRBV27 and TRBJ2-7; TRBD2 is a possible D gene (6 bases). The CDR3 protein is CASSLGAGFSYEQYF. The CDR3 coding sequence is TGTGCCAGCAGTTTGGGAGCGGGTTTCTCCTACGAGCAGTACTTC.